This T cell receptor beta chain was identified during a study of shared clonotypes between healthy human individuals. Only in-frame clones appear in the TCRdb table, and some are missing; sequencing was by immunoSEQ multiplex PCR. There are about 2,100,000 clones in the sample; about 92% occur only once, and 1.7% lies in the top ten. Terminally differentiated effector memory CD45RA+ cells were excluded by CCR7 positive selection of CD45RO-negative cells. CDR1 is WNHNN and CDR2 is SYGVQD in the germline V gene (reference sequence). CDR3 length: 19 residues. The trim removed 5 bases at V and 2 bases at J, leaving 16 bases unmatched.

The sequenced sample was naive CD8+ T cells from PBMCs. The rearrangement uses TRBV10-1 and TRBJ2-2, with TRBD2 matching 8 bases. This receptor was identified in a man aged 18 to 35 in good health. Some clones in this sample may be carry-over from other donors' samples. The CDR3 protein is CASSPSRTRGGVNTGELFF. The CDR3 bases are TGCGCCAGCAGTCCCTCCCGAACCCGGGGGGGCGTAAACACCGGGGAGCTGTTTTTT.